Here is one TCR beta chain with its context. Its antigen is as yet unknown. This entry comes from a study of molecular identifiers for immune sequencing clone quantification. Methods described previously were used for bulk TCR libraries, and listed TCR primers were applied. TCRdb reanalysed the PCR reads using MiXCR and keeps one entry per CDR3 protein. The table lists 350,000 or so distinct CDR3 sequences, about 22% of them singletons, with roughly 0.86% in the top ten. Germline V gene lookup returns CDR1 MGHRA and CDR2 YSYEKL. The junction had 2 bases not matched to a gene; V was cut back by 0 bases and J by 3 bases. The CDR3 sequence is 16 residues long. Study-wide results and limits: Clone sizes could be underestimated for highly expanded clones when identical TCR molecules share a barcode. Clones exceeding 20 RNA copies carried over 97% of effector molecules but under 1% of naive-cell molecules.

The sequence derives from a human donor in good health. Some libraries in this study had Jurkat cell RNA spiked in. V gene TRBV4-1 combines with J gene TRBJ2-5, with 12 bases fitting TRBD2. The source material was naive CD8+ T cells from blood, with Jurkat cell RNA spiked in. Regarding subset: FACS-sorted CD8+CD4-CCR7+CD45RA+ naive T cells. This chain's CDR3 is CASSQEASGGEETQYF. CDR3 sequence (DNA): TGCGCCAGCAGCCAAGAGGCTAGCGGGGGGGAAGAGACCCAGTACTTC.